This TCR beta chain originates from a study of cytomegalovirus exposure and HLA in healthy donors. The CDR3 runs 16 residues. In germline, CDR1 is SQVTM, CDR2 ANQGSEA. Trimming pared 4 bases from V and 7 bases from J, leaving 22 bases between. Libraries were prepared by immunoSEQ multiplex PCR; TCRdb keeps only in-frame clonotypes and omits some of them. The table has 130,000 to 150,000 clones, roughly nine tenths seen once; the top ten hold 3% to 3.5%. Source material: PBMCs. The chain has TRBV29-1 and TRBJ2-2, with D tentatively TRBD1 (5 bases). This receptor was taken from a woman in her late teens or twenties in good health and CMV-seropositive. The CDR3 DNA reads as TGCAGCGTTGCGTGGCGGTCAGGGCGAAATGTCGGGGAGCTGTTTTTT. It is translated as CSVAWRSGRNVGELFF.